This T cell receptor beta chain was retrieved from a study of T cell responses to AZD1222 COVID-19 vaccine. Study findings and constraints: Only after the peak T cell response were repertoires sampled.

Clones were read by immunoSEQ multiplex PCR, and TCRdb kept only the in-frame ones, dropping some. In the table there are fewer than 200,000 clones, around nine tenths of which are singletons. For this clone: What it recognizes is unknown.

Germline CDR1 SSHAT, CDR2 FNYEAQ (reference sequence). This CDR3 is built from 16 residues. The V end lost 2 bases, the J end lost 0 bases, and 13 bases lay between the germline ends. V and J are TRBV7-7 and TRBJ1-1; TRBD1 might be the D (5 bases). Sequenced here: peripheral blood, sampled on day 0 of AZD1222 vaccination. The TCR comes from an adult in good health. The CDR3 loop reads CASSLSRATVNTEAFF. Here the CDR3 DNA reads TGTGCCAGCAGCTTATCCAGGGCCACGGTGAACACTGAAGCTTTCTTT.